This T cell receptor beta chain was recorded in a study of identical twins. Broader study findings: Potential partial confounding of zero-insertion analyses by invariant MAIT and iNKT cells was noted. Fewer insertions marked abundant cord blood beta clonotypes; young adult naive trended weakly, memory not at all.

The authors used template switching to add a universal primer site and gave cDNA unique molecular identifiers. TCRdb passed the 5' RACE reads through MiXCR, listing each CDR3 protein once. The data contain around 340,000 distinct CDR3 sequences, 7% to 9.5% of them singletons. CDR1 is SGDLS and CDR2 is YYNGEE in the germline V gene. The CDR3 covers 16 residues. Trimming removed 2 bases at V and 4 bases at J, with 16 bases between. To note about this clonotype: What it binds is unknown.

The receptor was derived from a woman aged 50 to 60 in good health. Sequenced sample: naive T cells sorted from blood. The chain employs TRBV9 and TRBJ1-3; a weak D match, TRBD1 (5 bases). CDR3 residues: CASSVEVGGSGNTIYF. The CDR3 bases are TGTGCCAGCAGCGTGGAGGTCGGGGGGTCCGGAAACACCATATATTTT.